These 14 T cell receptor beta chains came from one sample sequenced in a study of cytomegalovirus exposure and HLA in healthy donors. PCR amplification relied on 60 Vbeta primers (plus 13 Jbeta primers). Generated by immunoSEQ multiplex PCR, the TCRdb table keeps only in-frame clones and is missing some. The sample carries approximately 130,000 clones, roughly 71% recorded once. The material sequenced was PBMCs. The receptor set was obtained from a woman aged 40 to 49 in good health and CMV-seropositive.

This clone has just a few counts. This chain joins TRBV15 and TRBJ2-3; 7 nucleotides align to TRBD1. Germline V gene data show CDR1 as LNHNV and CDR2 as YYDKDF (reference sequence). Trimming took 4 bases from V and 5 from J; bases not matched to a gene: 12. The CDR3 covers 16 residues. CDR3 in DNA: TGTGCCACCAGCAAGTACCCCGACAGGGCCGGAGATACGCAGTATTTT. Protein sequence: CATSKYPDRAGDTQYF.

This clone appeared a single time. The V and J genes are TRBV30 and TRBJ1-4; D gene uncertain. CDR1 and CDR2 from the germline V gene are GTSNPN and SVGIG (reference sequence). Trimming shortened V by 5 bases and J by 7 bases, and 20 bases separated the two germline ends. There are 15 residues in the CDR3. In nucleotides, the CDR3 is TGTGCCTGGGCGGCGGGGAGATTCAGCGGTGAAAAACTGTTTTTT. This translates into CAWAAGRFSGEKLFF. Drawing the rest from reference TRBV30 and TRBJ1-4, the complete variable domain is SQTIHQWPATLVQPVGSPLSLECTVEGTSNPNLYWYRQAAGRGLQLLFYSVGIGQISSEVPQNLSASRPQDRQFILSSKKLLLSDSGFYLCAWAAGRFSGEKLFFGSGTQLSVL.

Notes on this clone: Other nucleotide sequences from this sample produce the same CDR3. J is TRBJ1-2 and V is TRBV5-1, with 7 bases identical to TRBD1. V shed 1 base, J shed 0 bases, and the junction held 18 bases outside the gene matches. CDR3 length: 20 residues. Germline CDR1 SGHRS, CDR2 YFSETQ. The CDR3 DNA is TGCGCCAGCAGCTTGAGGGCGCGGTCAGGGGGAGACCTGCCTAACTATGGCTACACCTTC. Translation gives CASSLRARSGGDLPNYGYTF.

The chain is built from TRBV6-6 and TRBJ2-7, with D perhaps TRBD2 (6 bases). Germline assignment: CDR1 MNHNY and CDR2 SVGAGI (reference sequence). Trimming cost V 6 bases and J 3 bases, with 18 bases left between them. This CDR3 is built from 15 residues. The CDR3 region has the DNA TGTGCCAGCAGCTCGGAGGGGCTCACGCTCTACGAGCAGTACTTC. Its translation: CASSSEGLTLYEQYF.

The rearrangement links TRBV25-1 to TRBJ2-5, with D possibly TRBD2 on 5 matching bases. This CDR3 contains 15 residues. Trimming left V 3 bases short and J 4 bases short, with 15 bases between. The germline CDR1 and CDR2 sequences are MGHDK and SYGVNS. The CDR3 protein is CASSDPEGVRETQYF. Written as DNA, the CDR3 is TGTGCCAGCAGTGATCCCGAGGGAGTTCGAGAGACCCAGTACTTC.

In its sample, this clone was seen a few times. The chain links TRBV7-8 to TRBJ2-3; a weak D match, TRBD2 (5 bases). From germline, CDR1 is SGHVS and CDR2 FQNEAQ. This CDR3 contains 16 residues. V gave up 1 base and J gave up 5 bases, with 16 bases separating them. The CDR3 protein is CASSLGGSSRGDTQYF. In DNA form, the CDR3 reads TGTGCCAGCAGCTTAGGAGGGAGCTCGAGAGGAGATACGCAGTATTTT.

The chain employs TRBV27 and TRBJ2-1; 9 bases match TRBD2. Germline CDR1 MNHEY, CDR2 SMNVEV (reference sequence). CDR3 size: 18 residues. V shed 8 bases, J shed 0 bases, and the junction held 14 bases outside the gene matches. CDR3 sequence: CASRRRLADLLSYNEQFF. The CDR3 nucleotides are TGTGCCAGCCGTCGAAGACTAGCGGACTTACTCTCCTACAATGAGCAGTTCTTC.

The chain carries TRBV6-5 and TRBJ2-1; D gene ambiguous. CDR3 size: 12 residues. The germline V gene encodes CDR1 MNHEY and CDR2 SVGAGI. Trimming cost V 5 bases and J 9 bases, with 11 bases left between them. Here the CDR3 reads CASSRPTAEQFF. The DNA of the CDR3 is TGTGCCAGCAGTCGCCCCACTGCTGAGCAGTTCTTC.

The rearrangement joins TRBV14 to TRBJ1-5; D is unclear. The CDR3 covers 12 residues. V gave up 1 base and J gave up 7 bases, with 5 bases separating them. CDR1 SGHDN and CDR2 FVKESK come from the germline V gene. The CDR3 sequence: CASSQGSQPQHF. The CDR3 coding sequence is TGTGCCAGCAGCCAAGGGAGCCAGCCCCAGCATTTT.

This clone has a single count. The chain couples TRBV5-1 to TRBJ2-5; 8 nucleotides agree with TRBD2. With V trimmed by 5 bases and J by 4 bases, 10 bases remained unmatched. The CDR3 totals 15 residues. CDR1 and CDR2 (germline): SGHRS, YFSETQ. The CDR3 region is CASRLIGGGLETQYF. CDR3 sequence (DNA): TGCGCCAGCAGACTCATCGGCGGGGGGCTAGAGACCCAGTACTTC.

This sequence joins TRBV5-1 and TRBJ2-5; possible D gene TRBD2, 6 bases. Germline V CDR1 and CDR2: SGHRS, YFSETQ. The CDR3 is made up of 15 amino acids. V was pared by 4 bases and J by 0 bases, with 13 bases between. As DNA, the CDR3 is TGCGCCAGCAGCGCAACCCCTAGCGACCAAGAGACCCAGTACTTC. Translation gives CASSATPSDQETQYF.

The chain recombines TRBV2 with TRBJ2-5, with D tentatively TRBD2 (6 bases). Trimming shortened V by 5 bases and J by 5 bases, and 15 bases separated the two germline ends. Germline V CDR1 and CDR2: SNHLY, FYNNEI. CDR3 length: 14 residues. CDR3 sequence: CASSIRSGGETQYF. The CDR3, as DNA: TGTGCCAGCAGTATCCGTAGCGGCGGGGAGACCCAGTACTTC.

This chain joins TRBV29-1 and TRBJ2-3; possible D gene TRBD1, 6 bases. The V and J ends lost 7 bases and 4 bases respectively, with 15 bases between them. This CDR3 has 13 amino acids. In germline, CDR1 is SQVTM, CDR2 ANQGSEA. The CDR3 DNA reads TGCAGCGGGATCGACAGGAGGCCAGATACGCAGTATTTT. Translated: CSGIDRRPDTQYF.

The rearrangement joins TRBV7-6 to TRBJ2-7; TRBD2 might be the D (6 bases). CDR3 length equals 17 residues. Germline V gives CDR1 SGHVS, CDR2 FNYEAQ. Trimming took 1 base from V and 0 from J, leaving 16 bases between them. In DNA form, the CDR3 reads TGTGCCAGCAGCTTAGAGATTGGCGTGGGGGGCTCCTACGAGCAGTACTTC. This translates into CASSLEIGVGGSYEQYF.